The table lists the clone carrying this T cell receptor (beta chain) with a count of one. Deletions cut 4 bases from V and 3 bases from J, with 19 bases between. This CDR3 has 16 amino acids. Germline-derived CDR1 and CDR2 are SGHRS and YFSETQ. This entry belongs to a study of T cell changes during pregnancy in multiple sclerosis. The protocol was immunoSEQ multiplex PCR, while the TCRdb copy is restricted to in-frame clones and leaves out a portion. The sample has tens of thousands of clones, 80% to 95% seen once. The chain couples TRBV5-1 to TRBJ1-1, with D maybe TRBD1 (6 bases). The sample consisted of peripheral blood, taken in the third trimester of pregnancy. The sequence came from a female donor in good health, enrolled as a control in a pregnancy study. For the CDR3, the DNA is TGCGCCAGCAGCCCCCGGGGAACAGGGAGGGACACTGAAGCTTTCTTT. Translating it yields CASSPRGTGRDTEAFF.